In its sample, the clone carrying this TCR beta chain was seen many times. Its antigen is undetermined. TCRdb independently ran MiXCR on the 5' RACE reads; one entry per CDR3 protein. The data contain roughly 86,000 distinct CDR3 sequences, just under 9% of them seen just once; the ten biggest clones take up 5.1%. Trimming cost V 6 bases and J 2 bases; bases outside gene matches: 10. Germline lookup yields CDR1 MNHNS and CDR2 SASEGT. CDR3 length: 16 residues. The sample originates from a study of CD8 T cells in ankylosing spondylitis. Study-wide points: Ankylosing spondylitis blood appeared to be characterized by a TCR beta motif of eight or nine highly homologous variants.

Sequenced input: blood, either unsorted or a sorted T cell fraction (not recorded which). This receptor was identified in a male donor with ankylosing spondylitis or in good health (not recorded which). J is TRBJ2-3 and V is TRBV6-1, with 8 nucleotides matching TRBD1. CDR3 in DNA: TGTGCCAGCAGCCAAACCGGGACAGGAGACACAGATACGCAGTATTTT. Its translation: CASSQTGTGDTDTQYF.